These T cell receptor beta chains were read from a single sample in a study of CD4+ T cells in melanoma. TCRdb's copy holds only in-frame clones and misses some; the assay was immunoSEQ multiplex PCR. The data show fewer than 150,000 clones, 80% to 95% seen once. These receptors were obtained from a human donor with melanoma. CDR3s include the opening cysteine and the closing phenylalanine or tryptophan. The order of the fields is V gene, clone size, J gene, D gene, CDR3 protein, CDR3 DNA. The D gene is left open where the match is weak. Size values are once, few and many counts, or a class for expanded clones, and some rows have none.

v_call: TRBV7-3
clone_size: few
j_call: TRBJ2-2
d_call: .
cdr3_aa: CASSLRDGGSTTGELFF
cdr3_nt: TGTGCCAGCAGCTTAAGGGATGGGGGGAGTACCACCGGGGAGCTGTTTTTT

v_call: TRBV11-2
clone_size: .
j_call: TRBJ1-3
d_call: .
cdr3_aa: CASSSSVGGNTIYF
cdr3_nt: TGTGCCAGCAGCTCGTCGGTTGGGGGAAACACCATATATTTT

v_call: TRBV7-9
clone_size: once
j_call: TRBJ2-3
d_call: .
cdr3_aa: CASSLGSQSTDTQYF
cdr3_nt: TGTGCCAGCAGCTTAGGGTCCCAAAGCACAGATACGCAGTATTTT

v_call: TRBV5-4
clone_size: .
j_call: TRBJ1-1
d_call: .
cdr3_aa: CASSSGGSQGLTEAFF
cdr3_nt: TGTGCCAGCAGCTCCGGAGGTTCTCAGGGACTCACTGAAGCTTTCTTT

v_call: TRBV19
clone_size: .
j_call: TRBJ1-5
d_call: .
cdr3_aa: CASETGPQGQPQHF
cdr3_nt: TGTGCCAGTGAAACAGGGCCTCAAGGGCAGCCCCAGCATTTT

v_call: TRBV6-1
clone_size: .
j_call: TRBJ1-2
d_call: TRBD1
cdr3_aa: CASSGQGLPNYGYTF
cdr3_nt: TGTGCCAGCAGCGGACAGGGACTACCTAACTATGGCTACACCTTC

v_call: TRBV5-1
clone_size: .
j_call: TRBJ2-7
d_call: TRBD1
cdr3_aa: CASSLEGIGQGDEQYF
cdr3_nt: TGCGCCAGCAGCTTGGAGGGTATTGGACAGGGTGACGAGCAGTACTTC

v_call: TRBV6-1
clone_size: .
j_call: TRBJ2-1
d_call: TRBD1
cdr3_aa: CASTEGGTGLNEQFF
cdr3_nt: TGTGCCAGCACCGAGGGTGGGACAGGGTTGAATGAGCAGTTCTTC

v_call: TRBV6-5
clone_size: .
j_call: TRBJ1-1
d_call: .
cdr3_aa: CASSYSWRGNTEAFF
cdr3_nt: TGTGCCAGCAGTTACTCTTGGAGGGGGAACACTGAAGCTTTCTTT

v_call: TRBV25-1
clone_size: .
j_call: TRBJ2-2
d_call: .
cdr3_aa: CASSVNGPAGLFF
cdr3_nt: TGTGCCAGCAGTGTAAACGGGCCAGCCGGGCTGTTTTTT

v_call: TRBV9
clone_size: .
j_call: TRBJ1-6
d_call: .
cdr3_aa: CASSAVYNSPLHF
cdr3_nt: TGTGCCAGCAGCGCTGTATATAATTCACCCCTCCACTTT

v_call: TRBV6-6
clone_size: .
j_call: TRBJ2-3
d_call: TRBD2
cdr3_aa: CASSFPTSGGPDTQYF
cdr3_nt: TGTGCCAGCAGTTTTCCCACTAGCGGGGGGCCAGATACGCAGTATTTT